These 3 T cell receptor beta chains were all obtained from the same sample, sequenced in a study of cytomegalovirus exposure and HLA in healthy donors. The PCR had 60 Vbeta and 13 Jbeta primers. Profiled with immunoSEQ multiplex PCR; TCRdb holds only in-frame clones, not every one. The table lists about 200,000 clones, approximately 78% of them singletons. Sample: PBMCs. Receptors originate from a woman in her thirties or forties in good health and CMV-seronegative.

The chain joins TRBV27 to TRBJ2-2; a weak D match, TRBD2 (5 bases). The CDR3 has 17 residues. CDR1 and CDR2 (germline): MNHEY, SMNVEV (reference sequence). The V end was cut by 2 bases, the J end by 2 bases, with 15 bases between. CDR3 nucleotide sequence: TGTGCCAGCAGTTTAGTGGCAGATCTAGCTAACACCGGGGAGCTGTTTTTT. Its protein product is CASSLVADLANTGELFF.

The J gene is TRBJ2-5, the V gene TRBV6-5, with 11 bases that match TRBD2. The CDR3 consists of 15 residues. V was clipped by 6 bases and J by 2 bases; unmatched bases: 5. Germline CDR1 and CDR2: MNHEY and SVGAGI. The DNA for the CDR3 is TGTGCCAGCAGGACGACTAGCGGGACTCAAGAGACCCAGTACTTC. Amino acids: CASRTTSGTQETQYF.

The chain recombines TRBV27 with TRBJ1-2; 7 bases map to TRBD1. Germline V gene data show CDR1 as MNHEY and CDR2 as SMNVEV (reference sequence). The CDR3 loop spans 13 amino acids. Germline trimming cut 5 bases from V and 8 bases from J; bases unmatched to any gene: 8. CDR3 sequence: CASSVTGVGGYTF. CDR3 nucleotide sequence: TGTGCCAGCAGTGTTACAGGGGTCGGAGGCTACACCTTC.